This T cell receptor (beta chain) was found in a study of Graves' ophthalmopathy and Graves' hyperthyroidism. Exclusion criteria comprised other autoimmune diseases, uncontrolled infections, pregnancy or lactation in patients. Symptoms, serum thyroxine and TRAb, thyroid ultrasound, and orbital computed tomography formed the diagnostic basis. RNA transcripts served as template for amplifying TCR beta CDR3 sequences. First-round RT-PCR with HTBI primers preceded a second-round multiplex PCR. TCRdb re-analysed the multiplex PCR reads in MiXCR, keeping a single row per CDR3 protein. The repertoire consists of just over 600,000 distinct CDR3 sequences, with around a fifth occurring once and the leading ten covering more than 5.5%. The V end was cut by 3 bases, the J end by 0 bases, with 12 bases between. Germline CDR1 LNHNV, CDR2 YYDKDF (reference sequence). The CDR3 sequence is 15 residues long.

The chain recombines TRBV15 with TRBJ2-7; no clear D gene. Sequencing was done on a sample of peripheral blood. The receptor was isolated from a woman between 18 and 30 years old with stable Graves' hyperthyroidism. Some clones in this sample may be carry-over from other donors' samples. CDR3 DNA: TGTGCCACCAGCAGTTCACCGACCGACTCCTACGAGCAGTACTTC. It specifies CATSSSPTDSYEQYF.